The source of this T cell receptor (beta chain) is a study of T cells after yellow fever vaccination (dated by TCRdb to 2018 to 2020). Some background on the complete study: The SMART-Seq v4 Ultra Low Input RNA kit was used to prepare libraries from fractions with low cell numbers. To follow T-cell clones before and after primary and booster YFV17D yellow fever vaccination, bulk TCR alpha and beta repertoires were sequenced over time. The cohort comprised two healthy male donors, one aged 18 to 30 and one aged 30 to 40 years. Blood was drawn at multiple timepoints before and after primary and secondary immunization, with bulk PBMC replicates and cell subsets isolated. Results and caveats for the whole study, not just this receptor: Only a couple of donors were included in the study, so the extent to which the findings can be generalized is limited. The secondary T-cell response was found to be weaker but faster than the primary response, with a peak reached on day 5 rather than on day 15. Computational filtering was required because FACS-sorted repertoires could contain abundant contaminating clonotypes from the bulk population. A small share of clonotypes was detected in both CD4 and CD8 compartments, with the overlap likely arising from convergent recombination. Most clones expanded after primary vaccination were re-detected after the booster (about 95% of CD4 and roughly 87% of CD8), suggesting broad memory maintenance.

Worth noting for this clonotype: It has no known antigen specificity. No base-level quality is on record; no much larger clone is a single base apart.

According to the study, the label for this sample's treatment or condition signals: live attenuated yellow fever vaccine strain. At each blood-draw timepoint, two biological replicates of bulk PBMCs were collected. A standard Ficoll-Paque protocol was used to isolate PBMCs from peripheral blood. TriZol was used to extract RNA from bulk PBMCs, from CD4 and CD8 fractions, and from dextramer-positive and dextramer-negative fractions. Synthesis of TCR cDNA relied on 5'RACE template switching, a step that introduced a universal primer site along with unique molecular identifiers. cDNA synthesis was primed from both the TCR alpha and TCR beta constant segments. Library amplification used two PCR steps, and the second PCR step added sample barcodes and sequencing adapters. Sequencing of libraries was performed on Illumina HiSeq 2500 (2x100 bp) or NovaSeq (2x150 bp). Regarding the original processing steps: MIGEC handled demultiplexing of reads and collapsing into UMI consensus sequences, while MiXCR performed V(D)J alignment. Vaccine-responding clonotypes were identified with edgeR using replicate PBMC samples, with FDR below 0.01 and a log2 fold change above 5 up to day 15 being required. CD4 or CD8 identity was assigned to each bulk clonotype according to whether the clonotype was present at higher abundance in the sequenced CD4 repertoire or the sequenced CD8 repertoire. TCRdb took the public reads, trimmed them with fastp at Q25, ran MiXCR for clone calling and kept in-frame beta chains. Merged by CDR3 protein, the rows form single entries marked with the most common genes and DNA. The V and J calls, along with clone size, are taken from TCRdb and not from the paper's own processing. The sample contains some 600,000 distinct CDR3 sequences, 17% of them found a single time. Roughly a sixth of the sample is in the top ten clones.

This TCR was sampled from a young man who received the YFV17D yellow fever vaccine. The sample consisted of PBMCs, taken about 5 days after the first yellow fever vaccination.

The DNA is TGCAGTGCTAGTCTACTAGCGGGAATAGAGACCCAGTACTTC. This encodes CSASLLAGIETQYF. This sequence uses TRBV20-1 and TRBJ2-5; a stretch of 10 junction bases matches TRBD2. The germline V gene (reference sequence) sets CDR1 to DFQATT and CDR2 to SNEGSKA. The CDR3 holds 14 amino acids from the cysteine to the phenylalanine. Only the CDR3 region is kept as DNA, spanning 42 bases read in frame from base 1. V lost 3 bases and J lost 4 bases, and the count of bases not matched to a germline gene is 5.